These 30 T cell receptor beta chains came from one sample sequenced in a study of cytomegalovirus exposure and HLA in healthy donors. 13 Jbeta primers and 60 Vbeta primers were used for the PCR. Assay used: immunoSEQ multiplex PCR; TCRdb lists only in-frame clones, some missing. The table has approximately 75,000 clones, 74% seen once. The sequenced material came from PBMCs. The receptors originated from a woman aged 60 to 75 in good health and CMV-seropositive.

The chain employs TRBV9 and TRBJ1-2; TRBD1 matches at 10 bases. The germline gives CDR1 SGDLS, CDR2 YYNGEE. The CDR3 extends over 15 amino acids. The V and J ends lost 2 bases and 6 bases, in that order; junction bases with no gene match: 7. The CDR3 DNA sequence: TGTGCCAGCAGCGTTGAGGACAGGGGGTTTAATGGCTACACCTTC. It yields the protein CASSVEDRGFNGYTF.

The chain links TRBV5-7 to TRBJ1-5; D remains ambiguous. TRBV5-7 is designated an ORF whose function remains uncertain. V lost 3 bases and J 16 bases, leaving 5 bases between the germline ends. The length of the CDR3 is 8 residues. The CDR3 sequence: CASSSRHF. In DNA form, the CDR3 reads TGTGCCAGCAGCTCCCGTCATTTT.

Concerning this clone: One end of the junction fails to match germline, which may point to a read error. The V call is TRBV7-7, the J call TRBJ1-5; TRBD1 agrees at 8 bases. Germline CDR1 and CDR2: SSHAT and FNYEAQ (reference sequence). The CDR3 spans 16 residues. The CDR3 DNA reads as TGTGCTAGCAGCGTCGACAGGGGCCGGGGCAATCAGCCCCAGCATTTT. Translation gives CASSVDRGRGNQPQHF.

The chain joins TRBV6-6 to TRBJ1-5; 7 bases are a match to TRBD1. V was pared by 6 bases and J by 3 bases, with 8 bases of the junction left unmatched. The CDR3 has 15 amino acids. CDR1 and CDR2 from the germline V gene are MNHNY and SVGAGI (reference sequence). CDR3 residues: CASRTTGAHNQPQHF. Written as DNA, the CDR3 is TGTGCCAGCAGGACCACAGGGGCCCACAATCAGCCCCAGCATTTT.

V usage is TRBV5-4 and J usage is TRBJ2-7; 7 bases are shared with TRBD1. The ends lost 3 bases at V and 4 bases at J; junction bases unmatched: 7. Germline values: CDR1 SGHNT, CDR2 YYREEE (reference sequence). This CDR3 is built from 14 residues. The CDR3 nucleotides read TGTGCCAGCAGCTCGCGGACAGGCTCGTACGAGCAGTACTTC. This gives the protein CASSSRTGSYEQYF.

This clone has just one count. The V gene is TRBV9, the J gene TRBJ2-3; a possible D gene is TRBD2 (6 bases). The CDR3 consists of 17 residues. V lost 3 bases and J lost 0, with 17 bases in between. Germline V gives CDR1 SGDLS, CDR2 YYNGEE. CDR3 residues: CASSEGTSYSSTDTQYF. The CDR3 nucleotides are TGTGCCAGCAGCGAGGGGACTTCTTACTCTAGCACAGATACGCAGTATTTT.

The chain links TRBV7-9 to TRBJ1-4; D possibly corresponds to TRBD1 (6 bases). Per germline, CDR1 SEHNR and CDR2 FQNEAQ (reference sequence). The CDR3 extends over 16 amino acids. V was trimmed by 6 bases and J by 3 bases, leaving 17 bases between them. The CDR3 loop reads CASRGFRGKANEKLFF. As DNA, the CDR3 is TGTGCCAGCAGGGGTTTCAGGGGAAAGGCTAATGAAAAACTGTTTTTT.

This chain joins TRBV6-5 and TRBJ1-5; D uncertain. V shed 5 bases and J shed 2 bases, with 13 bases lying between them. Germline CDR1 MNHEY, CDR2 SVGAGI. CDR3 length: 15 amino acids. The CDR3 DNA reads TGTGCCAGCAGTAAATATTCCGGGGGCAATCAGCCCCAGCATTTT. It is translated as CASSKYSGGNQPQHF.

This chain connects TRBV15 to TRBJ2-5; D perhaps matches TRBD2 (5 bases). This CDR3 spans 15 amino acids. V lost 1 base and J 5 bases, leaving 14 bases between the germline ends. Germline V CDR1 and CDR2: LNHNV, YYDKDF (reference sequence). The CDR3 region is CATSRVLGLGETQYF. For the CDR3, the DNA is TGTGCCACCAGCAGAGTACTTGGACTTGGGGAGACCCAGTACTTC.

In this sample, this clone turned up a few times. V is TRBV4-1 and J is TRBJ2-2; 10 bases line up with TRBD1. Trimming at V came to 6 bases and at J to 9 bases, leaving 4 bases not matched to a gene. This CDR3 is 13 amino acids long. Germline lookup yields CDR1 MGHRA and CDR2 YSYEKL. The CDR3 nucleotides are TGCGCCAGCAGACGGACAGGGGGAAGGGAGCTGTTTTTT. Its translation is CASRRTGGRELFF.

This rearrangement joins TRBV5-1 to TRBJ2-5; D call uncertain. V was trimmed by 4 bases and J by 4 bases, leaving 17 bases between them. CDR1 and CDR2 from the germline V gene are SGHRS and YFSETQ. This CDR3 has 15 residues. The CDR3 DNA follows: TGCGCCAGCAGCGCAGGATCTCTACCCGGAGAGACCCAGTACTTC. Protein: CASSAGSLPGETQYF. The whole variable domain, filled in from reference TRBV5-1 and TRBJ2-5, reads KAGVTQTPRYLIKTRGQQVTLSCSPISGHRSVSWYQQTPGQGLQFLFEYFSETQRNKGNFPGRFSGRQFSNSRSEMNVSTLELGDSALYLCASSAGSLPGETQYFGPGTRLLVL.

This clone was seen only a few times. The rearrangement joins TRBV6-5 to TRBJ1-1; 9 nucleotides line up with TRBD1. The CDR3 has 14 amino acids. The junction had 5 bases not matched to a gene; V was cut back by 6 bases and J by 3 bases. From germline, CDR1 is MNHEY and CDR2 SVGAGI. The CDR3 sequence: CASRRDRVDTEAFF. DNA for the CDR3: TGTGCCAGCAGACGGGACAGGGTTGACACTGAAGCTTTCTTT.

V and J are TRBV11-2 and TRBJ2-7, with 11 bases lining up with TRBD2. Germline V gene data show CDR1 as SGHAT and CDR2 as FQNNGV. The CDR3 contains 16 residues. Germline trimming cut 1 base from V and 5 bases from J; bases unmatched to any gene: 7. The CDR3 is CASSLGGLAALDEQYF. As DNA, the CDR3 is TGTGCCAGCAGCTTAGGGGGACTAGCGGCGTTGGACGAGCAGTACTTC.

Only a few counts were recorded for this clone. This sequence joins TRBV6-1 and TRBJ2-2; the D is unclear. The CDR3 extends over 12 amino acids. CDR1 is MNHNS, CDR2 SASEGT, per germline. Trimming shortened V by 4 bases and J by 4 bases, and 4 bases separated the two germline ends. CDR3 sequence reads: CASSGATGELFF. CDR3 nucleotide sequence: TGTGCCAGCAGTGGGGCCACCGGGGAGCTGTTTTTT.

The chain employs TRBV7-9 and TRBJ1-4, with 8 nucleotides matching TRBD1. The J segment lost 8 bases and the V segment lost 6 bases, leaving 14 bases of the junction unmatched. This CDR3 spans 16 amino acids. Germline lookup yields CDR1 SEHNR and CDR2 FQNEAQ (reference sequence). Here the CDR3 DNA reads TGTGCCAGCAGGAATTTGGCCGGACAGGGCGAGGAAAAACTGTTTTTT. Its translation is CASRNLAGQGEEKLFF.

The CDR3 spells CAWTQGLAGQETQYF. CDR3 coding DNA: TGTGCCTGGACCCAGGGACTAGCGGGGCAAGAGACCCAGTACTTC. The rearrangement uses TRBV30 and TRBJ2-5; 13 bases are shared with TRBD2. V gave up 4 bases and J gave up 2 bases; unmatched junction bases: 4. This CDR3 contains 15 residues. CDR1 is GTSNPN, CDR2 SVGIG, per germline (reference sequence). The full variable domain, with the rest looked up from reference TRBV30 and TRBJ2-5, is SQTIHQWPATLVQPVGSPLSLECTVEGTSNPNLYWYRQAAGRGLQLLFYSVGIGQISSEVPQNLSASRPQDRQFILSSKKLLLSDSGFYLCAWTQGLAGQETQYFGPGTRLLVL.

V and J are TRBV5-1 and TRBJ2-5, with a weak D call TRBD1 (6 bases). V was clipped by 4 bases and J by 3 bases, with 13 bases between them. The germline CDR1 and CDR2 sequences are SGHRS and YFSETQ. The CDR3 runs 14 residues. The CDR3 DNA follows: TGCGCCAGCAGCCCCGCAGGGGAAAAAGAGACCCAGTACTTC. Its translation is CASSPAGEKETQYF.

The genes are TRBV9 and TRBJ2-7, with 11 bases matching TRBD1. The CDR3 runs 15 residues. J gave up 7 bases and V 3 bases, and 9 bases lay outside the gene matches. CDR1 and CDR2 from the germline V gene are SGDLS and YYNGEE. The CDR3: CASSGTGTGGEEQYF. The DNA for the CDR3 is TGTGCCAGCAGCGGTACCGGGACAGGGGGTGAGGAGCAGTACTTC.

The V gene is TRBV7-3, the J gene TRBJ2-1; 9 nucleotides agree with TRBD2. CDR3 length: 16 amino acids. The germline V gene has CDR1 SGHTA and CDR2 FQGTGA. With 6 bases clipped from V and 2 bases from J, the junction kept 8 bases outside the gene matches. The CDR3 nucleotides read TGTGCCAGCAGTTTATCGAGCGGGGGGACCTACAATGAGCAGTTCTTC. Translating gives CASSLSSGGTYNEQFF.

The CDR3, as DNA: TGTGCCAGCAGGCAGTATAGCAATCAGCCCCAGCATTTT. This translates into CASRQYSNQPQHF. The V gene is TRBV6-6, the J gene TRBJ1-5; D is unclear. Germline V gene lookup returns CDR1 MNHNY and CDR2 SVGAGI (reference sequence). Trimming removed 6 bases from V and 0 bases from J, with 6 bases in between. The length of the CDR3 is 13 residues.

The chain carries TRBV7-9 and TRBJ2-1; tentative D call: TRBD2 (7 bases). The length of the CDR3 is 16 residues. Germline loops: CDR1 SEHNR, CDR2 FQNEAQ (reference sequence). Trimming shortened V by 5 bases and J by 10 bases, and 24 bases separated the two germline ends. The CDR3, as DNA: TGTGCCAGCAGCCCCAGGGGAGCGGGAATCTCGGGGGAGCAGTTCTTC. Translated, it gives CASSPRGAGISGEQFF.

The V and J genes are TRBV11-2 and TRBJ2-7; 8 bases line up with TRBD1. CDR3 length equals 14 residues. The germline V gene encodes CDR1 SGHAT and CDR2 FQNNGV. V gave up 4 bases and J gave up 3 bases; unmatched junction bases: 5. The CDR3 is CASSWTGQIYEQYF. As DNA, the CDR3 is TGTGCCAGCAGCTGGACAGGGCAAATCTACGAGCAGTACTTC.

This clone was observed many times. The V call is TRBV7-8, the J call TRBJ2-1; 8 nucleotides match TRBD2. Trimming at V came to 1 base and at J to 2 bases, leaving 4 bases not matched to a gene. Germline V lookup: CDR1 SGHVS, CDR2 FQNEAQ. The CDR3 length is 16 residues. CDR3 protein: CASSLGPGLAYNEQFF. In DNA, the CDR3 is TGTGCCAGCAGCTTAGGGCCGGGACTAGCCTACAATGAGCAGTTCTTC.

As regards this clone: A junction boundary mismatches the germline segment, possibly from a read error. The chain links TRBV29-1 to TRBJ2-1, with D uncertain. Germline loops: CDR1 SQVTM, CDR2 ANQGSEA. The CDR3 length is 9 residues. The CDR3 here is CSVEDEEFF. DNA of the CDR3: TGCAGCGTTGAGGATGAGGAGTTCTTC.

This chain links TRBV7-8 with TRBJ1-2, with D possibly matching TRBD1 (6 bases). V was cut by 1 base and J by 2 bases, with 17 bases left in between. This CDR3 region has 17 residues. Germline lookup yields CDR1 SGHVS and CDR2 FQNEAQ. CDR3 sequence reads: CASSLVLRGGRNYGYTF. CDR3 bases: TGTGCCAGCAGCTTAGTACTTCGGGGGGGCAGGAACTATGGCTACACCTTC.

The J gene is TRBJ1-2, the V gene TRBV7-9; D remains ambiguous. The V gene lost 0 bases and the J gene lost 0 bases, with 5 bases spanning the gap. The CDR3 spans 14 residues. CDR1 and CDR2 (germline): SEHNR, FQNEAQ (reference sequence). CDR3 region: CASSLAAANYGYTF. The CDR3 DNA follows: TGTGCCAGCAGCTTAGCCGCAGCTAACTATGGCTACACCTTC.

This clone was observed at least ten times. The CDR3 DNA is TGCAGCGCGCCGGGGGGGACAGCTGAAGCTTTCTTT. Amino acids: CSAPGGTAEAFF. The chain joins TRBV29-1 to TRBJ1-1, with TRBD1 matching 7 bases. The CDR3 spans 12 residues. Unmatched junction bases numbered 8, after V lost 7 bases and J lost 6 bases. In germline, CDR1 is SQVTM, CDR2 ANQGSEA.

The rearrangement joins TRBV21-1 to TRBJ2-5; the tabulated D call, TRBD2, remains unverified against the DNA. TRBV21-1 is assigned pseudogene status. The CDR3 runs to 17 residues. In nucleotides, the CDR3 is TGTGCCAGCACCAAGGGGCTAGCGGGTGAGGGGCGTGAGACCCAGTACTTC. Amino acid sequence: CASTKGLAGEGRETQYF.

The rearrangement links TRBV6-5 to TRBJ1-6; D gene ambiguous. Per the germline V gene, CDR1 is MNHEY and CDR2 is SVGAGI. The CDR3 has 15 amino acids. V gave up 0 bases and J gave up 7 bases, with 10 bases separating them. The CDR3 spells CASSYSIYSNSPLHF. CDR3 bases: TGTGCCAGCAGTTACTCGATCTATAGCAATTCACCCCTCCACTTT.

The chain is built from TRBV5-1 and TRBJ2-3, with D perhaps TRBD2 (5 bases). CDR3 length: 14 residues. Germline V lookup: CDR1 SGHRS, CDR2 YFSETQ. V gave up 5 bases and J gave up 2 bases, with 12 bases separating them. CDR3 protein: CASRDLGFTDTQYF. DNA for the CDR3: TGCGCCAGCAGGGACTTAGGGTTCACAGATACGCAGTATTTT.